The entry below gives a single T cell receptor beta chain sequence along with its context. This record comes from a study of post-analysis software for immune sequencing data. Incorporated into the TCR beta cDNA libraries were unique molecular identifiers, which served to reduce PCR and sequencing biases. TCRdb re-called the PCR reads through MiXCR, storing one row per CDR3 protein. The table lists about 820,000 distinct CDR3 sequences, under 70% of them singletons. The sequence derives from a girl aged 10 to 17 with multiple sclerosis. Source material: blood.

CDR3 DNA sequence: TGTGCCAGCAGCTTCGGTTGGGGGAGCTCCTACAATGAGCAGTTCTTC. It yields the protein CASSFGWGSSYNEQFF. The chain has TRBV7-9 and TRBJ2-1; D is perhaps TRBD1 or TRBD2 (5 bases each). V lost 3 bases to trimming and J lost 0 bases, with 12 bases between them. Germline V gives CDR1 SEHNR, CDR2 FQNEAQ (reference sequence). The CDR3 has 16 amino acids.